These 5 T cell receptor beta chains came from one sample sequenced in a study of T cell responses to AZD1222 COVID-19 vaccine. Using immunoSEQ multiplex PCR, the repertoire was profiled, and TCRdb retains in-frame clones only, with some absent. The sample lists about 200,000 clones; under 95% were seen once. The input for sequencing was peripheral blood, taken 28 days after the second AZD1222 dose. The source of these receptors is an adult who received the AZD1222 COVID-19 vaccine.

This clone was recorded a few times. The V call is TRBV11-2, the J call TRBJ2-7; TRBD2 matches at 8 bases. This CDR3 spans 14 amino acids. With 1 base clipped from V and 4 bases from J, the junction kept 3 bases outside the gene matches. The V gene's germline CDR1 is SGHAT and CDR2 FQNNGV. This CDR3 is CASSLVLAEYEQYF. The CDR3 DNA sequence: TGTGCCAGCAGCTTAGTACTAGCGGAGTACGAGCAGTACTTC.

The rearrangement uses TRBV14 and TRBJ2-5, with 8 bases matching TRBD1. CDR1 is SGHDN, CDR2 FVKESK, per germline. The CDR3 has 14 amino acids. J gave up 3 bases and V 3 bases, and 3 bases lay outside the gene matches. The CDR3 sequence: CASSQYRGEETQYF. CDR3 sequence (DNA): TGTGCCAGCAGCCAGTACAGGGGGGAAGAGACCCAGTACTTC.

The rearrangement joins TRBV23-1 to TRBJ2-7, with D perhaps matching TRBD1 or TRBD2 (5 bases each). TRBV23-1 carries the ORF label, with uncertain function. Trimming shortened V by 0 bases and J by 2 bases, and 20 bases separated the two germline ends. The CDR3 covers 18 residues. CDR3 sequence (DNA): TGCGCCAGCAGTCAATCATCTGCGAGGGGTGTAGGGACCTACGAGCAGTACTTC. Protein sequence: CASSQSSARGVGTYEQYF.

The V and J genes are TRBV27 and TRBJ2-1; no clear D. V gave up 5 bases and J gave up 5 bases, with 10 bases separating them. The germline CDR1 and CDR2 sequences are MNHEY and SMNVEV (reference sequence). This CDR3 comprises 13 residues. DNA of the CDR3: TGTGCCAGCAGTCCAACAACTAACAATGAGCAGTTCTTC. This gives the protein CASSPTTNNEQFF.

The chain has TRBV10-3 and TRBJ1-3; no reliable D call. Germline V gene sequence: CDR1 ENHRY, CDR2 SYGVKD. The CDR3 is 17 residues long. Trimming shortened V by 2 bases and J by 0 bases, and 14 bases separated the two germline ends. The DNA of the CDR3 is TGTGCCATCAGTGAGACCAGAGACACGATCTCTGGAAACACCATATATTTT. Its translation is CAISETRDTISGNTIYF.